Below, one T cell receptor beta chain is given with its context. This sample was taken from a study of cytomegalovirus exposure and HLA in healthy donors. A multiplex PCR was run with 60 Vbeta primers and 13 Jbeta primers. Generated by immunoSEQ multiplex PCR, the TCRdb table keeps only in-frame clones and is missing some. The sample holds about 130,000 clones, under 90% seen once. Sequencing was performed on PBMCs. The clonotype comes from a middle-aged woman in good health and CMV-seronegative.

The CDR3 sequence: CASGSYTVTGTGSYEQYF. The CDR3 DNA is TGTGCTAGTGGGTCCTACACGGTCACCGGGACAGGGTCCTACGAGCAGTACTTC. The chain links TRBV12-5 to TRBJ2-7; 9 bases are a match to TRBD1. With V trimmed by 6 bases and J by 1 base, 16 bases remained unmatched. This CDR3 is 18 amino acids long. Per the germline V gene, CDR1 is LGHNT and CDR2 is FRNRAP.